This entry concerns a single TCR beta chain. The repertoire was sequenced with immunoSEQ multiplex PCR; TCRdb's copy has only in-frame clones and lacks some. The top ten clones hold roughly 0.69% of a sample with fewer than 250,000 clones, around nine tenths of them seen once. The data were taken from a study of blood T cell repertoires in COVID-19. The CDR3 extends over 10 amino acids. The ends were cut back, 9 bases at V and 5 bases at J, with 6 bases in the middle. Germline V lookup: CDR1 SGHDT, CDR2 YYEEEE. The chain has TRBV5-6 and TRBJ1-5; D uncertain. The sequence was collected from a man between 40 and 49 years old with acute or convalescent COVID-19. The sequencing input was peripheral blood. The DNA for the CDR3 is TGTGCCATCCCGTATCAGCCCCAGCATTTT. Protein product: CAIPYQPQHF.